Below, 13 T cell receptor beta chains from the same sample are listed, as sequenced in a study of vaccination effects on CD4 cells after COVID-19. Expansion of antigen-specific CD4+ T cells with viral peptide pools was carried out by the ViraFEST assay before sequencing. The authors isolated CD4+ T cells after nine to eleven days of culture. Participants completed two doses of the BNT162b2 or mRNA-1273 vaccine. Their recognized antigens are unknown. Some clones are missing from TCRdb's copy, which holds only in-frame ones; the method was immunoSEQ multiplex PCR. The table records under 80,000 clones, roughly 72% of them present only once. Specimen: CD4+ T cells from PBMCs cultured with HCoV-229E spike peptides, collected after COVID-19 vaccination. These receptors all come from a human donor who received a COVID-19 vaccine.

This chain uses TRBV5-1 with TRBJ2-5; 9 nucleotides match TRBD1. The CDR3 totals 16 residues. With V trimmed by 0 bases and J by 5 bases, 8 bases remained unmatched. Per the germline V gene, CDR1 is SGHRS and CDR2 is YFSETQ. As DNA, the CDR3 is TGCGCCAGCAGCTTGGCGGGGACAGGGTCAGAGGAGACCCAGTACTTC. It is translated as CASSLAGTGSEETQYF.

The chain joins TRBV15 to TRBJ2-3, with 7 bases aligning to TRBD1. This CDR3 is built from 15 residues. CDR1 LNHNV and CDR2 YYDKDF come from the germline V gene (reference sequence). V shed 3 bases, J shed 6 bases, and the junction held 9 bases outside the gene matches. CDR3 nucleotide sequence: TGTGCCACCAGCAGTCCCACAGGGGTAAGGGATACGCAGTATTTT. Amino acids: CATSSPTGVRDTQYF.

The chain employs TRBV4-1 and TRBJ1-2; 8 bases map to TRBD1. Germline V gives CDR1 MGHRA, CDR2 YSYEKL. V shed 4 bases and J 3 bases; nucleotides not matched to a gene: 10. This CDR3 spans 16 amino acids. CDR3 loop: CASSPPDRVGDYGYTF. For the CDR3, the DNA is TGCGCCAGCAGCCCACCGGACAGGGTGGGGGACTATGGCTACACCTTC.

The gene calls are TRBV30 and TRBJ1-1; possible D gene TRBD1, 6 bases. The ends were cut back, 4 bases at V and 4 bases at J, with 25 bases in the middle. Germline-derived CDR1 and CDR2 are GTSNPN and SVGIG (reference sequence). This CDR3 is 17 amino acids long. The CDR3 loop reads CAWTPARSGGWGTEAFF. DNA for the CDR3: TGTGCCTGGACTCCCGCCCGCTCGGGGGGCTGGGGCACTGAAGCTTTCTTT.

The chain is built from TRBV11-2 and TRBJ2-5, with D possibly TRBD2 on 6 matching bases. V was clipped by 1 base and J by 5 bases, with 14 bases between them. CDR3 size: 15 residues. Germline CDR1 SGHAT, CDR2 FQNNGV. CDR3 region: CASSLVGDFGETQYF. The CDR3 region has the DNA TGTGCCAGCAGCTTAGTGGGGGACTTTGGGGAGACCCAGTACTTC.

This clone showed up just a few times. This chain uses TRBV21-1 with TRBJ1-4. TRBV21-1 represents a pseudogene. This CDR3 is 13 amino acids long. CDR3 DNA sequence: TGTGCCAGCAGCGGGACCGTGCGGGGAAAACTGTTTTTT. It codes for CASSGTVRGKLFF.

The CDR3 DNA reads as TGCAGTGCTAGTTCTAGGGTCGAGGGTCAGCCCCAGCATTTT. This sequence encodes CSASSRVEGQPQHF. The chain employs TRBV20-1 and TRBJ1-5; D is ambiguous. The CDR3 spans 14 residues. Germline V gene data show CDR1 as DFQATT and CDR2 as SNEGSKA (reference sequence). V lost 3 bases, J lost 6 bases, and 15 bases lay in between.

The chain is built from TRBV12-5 and TRBJ1-2; tentatively, D is TRBD1 (5 bases). The CDR3 is 14 residues long. Trimming removed 3 bases at V and 4 bases at J, with 12 bases between. CDR1 LGHNT and CDR2 FRNRAP come from the germline V gene. Written as DNA, the CDR3 is TGTGCTAGTGGTTTAGACGGGGGACTCTATGGCTACACCTTC. Its protein is CASGLDGGLYGYTF.

The genes are TRBV10-1 and TRBJ2-1; the D gene could be TRBD1 or TRBD2 (6 bases each). CDR1 is WNHNN, CDR2 SYGVQD, per germline (reference sequence). V was cut by 0 bases and J by 12 bases, with 12 bases left in between. CDR3 length equals 13 residues. Written as DNA, the CDR3 is TGCGCCAGCAGTGAGTCGTGGGGGGCAGGGCAGTTCTTC. Protein product: CASSESWGAGQFF.

This chain joins TRBV5-8 and TRBJ2-3; D unclear. The germline V gene encodes CDR1 SGHTS and CDR2 YDEGEE. The CDR3 totals 16 residues. V shed 7 bases and J shed 1 base, with 19 bases lying between them. CDR3 sequence: CASPSVGQVGTDTQYF. CDR3 in DNA: TGTGCCAGCCCTTCGGTCGGGCAGGTGGGCACAGATACGCAGTATTTT.

This clone was recorded a few times. The V gene is TRBV27, the J gene TRBJ2-1; the match to TRBD1 covers 10 bases. The CDR3 has 15 amino acids. Germline-derived CDR1 and CDR2 are MNHEY and SMNVEV (reference sequence). V gave up 4 bases and J gave up 7 bases; unmatched junction bases: 7. The DNA for the CDR3 is TGTGCCAGCAGTTCGGACAGGGGGATCAGAAATGAGCAGTTCTTC. Translation: CASSSDRGIRNEQFF.

The chain combines TRBV7-2 with TRBJ2-2; D ambiguous. V was pared by 4 bases and J by 8 bases, with 8 bases between. The CDR3 length is 12 residues. Germline values: CDR1 SGHTA, CDR2 FQGNSA. The DNA of the CDR3 is TGTGCCAGCAGCTCGACGCGGGGGGAGCTGTTTTTT. Residues: CASSSTRGELFF.

The chain combines TRBV7-8 with TRBJ2-1, with 9 bases lining up with TRBD2. The J segment lost 3 bases and the V segment lost 4 bases, leaving 4 bases of the junction unmatched. This CDR3 spans 15 amino acids. Germline-derived CDR1 and CDR2 are SGHVS and FQNEAQ. CDR3 sequence (DNA): TGTGCCAGCAGCTCACTGACTAGCGGCTACAATGAGCAGTTCTTC. It specifies CASSSLTSGYNEQFF.